Below, 15 T cell receptor beta chains from the same sample are listed, as sequenced in a study of T cell changes during pregnancy in multiple sclerosis (dated by TCRdb to between 2017 and 2020). The library relied on the immunoSEQ multiplex PCR assay. The immuneACCESS repertoire file appears here via TCRdb, limited to in-frame rearrangements. These files lack a portion of the clones; in checked studies, under half of the deficit traces to unresolved V genes, and the cause of the others is not known. The sample table shows some 38,000 clones, and about 90% are seen once. The ten largest clonotypes hold less than 0.5% of the sample. The material was CD4+ T cells from peripheral blood mononuclear cells, obtained in the third trimester of pregnancy. These receptors came from a female donor in good health, enrolled as a control in a pregnancy study.

This clone has a handful of counts. The V and J genes are TRBV6-6 and TRBJ2-1; no clear D gene. From germline, CDR1 is MNHNY and CDR2 SVGAGI (reference sequence). Trimming shortened V by 3 bases and J by 15 bases, and 18 bases separated the two germline ends. The CDR3 has 13 amino acids. The CDR3 DNA follows: TGTGCCAGCAGTTATCCTCCGCGACAAGATCGGTTCTTC. As protein: CASSYPPRQDRFF.

V gene TRBV5-6 combines with J gene TRBJ1-4; 7 positions agree with TRBD1. Germline values: CDR1 SGHDT, CDR2 YYEEEE. With 2 bases clipped from V and 4 bases from J, the junction kept 2 bases outside the gene matches. This CDR3 is built from 14 residues. CDR3 coding DNA: TGTGCCAGCAGCTTCAGGGGGGTTAATGAAAAACTGTTTTTT. Translated: CASSFRGVNEKLFF.

This chain connects TRBV27 to TRBJ1-2; the D gene is possibly TRBD1 (6 bases). The CDR3 is 14 residues long. The V end was cut by 8 bases, the J end by 4 bases, with 17 bases between. Germline V gene sequence: CDR1 MNHEY, CDR2 SMNVEV (reference sequence). CDR3 bases: TGTGCCAGCCGGTCAGGGGATCTTCTCTATGGCTACACCTTC. Its translation: CASRSGDLLYGYTF.

This chain connects TRBV5-1 to TRBJ2-5; 11 bases agree with TRBD2. V was clipped by 4 bases and J by 4 bases; unmatched bases: 9. The CDR3 extends over 16 amino acids. The V gene's germline CDR1 is SGHRS and CDR2 YFSETQ. CDR3: CASSMAGTSGGETQYF. The CDR3 nucleotides are TGCGCCAGCAGCATGGCAGGGACTAGCGGTGGAGAGACCCAGTACTTC.

This chain joins TRBV6-1 and TRBJ1-2; the D gene is possibly TRBD1 (6 bases). Germline lookup yields CDR1 MNHNS and CDR2 SASEGT. The V and J ends lost 5 bases and 8 bases respectively, with 21 bases between them. The CDR3 totals 15 residues. The CDR3 is CASSRDIESSRGYTF. CDR3 DNA sequence: TGTGCCAGCAGTCGGGACATAGAGAGCTCTAGGGGCTACACCTTC.

CDR3 bases: TGTGCCAGCAGCCCGGGGGGGAACACCGGGGAGCTGTTTTTT. Translation: CASSPGGNTGELFF. This chain connects TRBV27 to TRBJ2-2; 7 bases match TRBD2. Germline CDR1 is MNHEY and CDR2 is SMNVEV (reference sequence). V trimming: 6 bases; J trimming: 1 base; junction bases outside the gene matches: 2. CDR3 length: 14 amino acids.

The chain carries TRBV7-8 and TRBJ1-1; possible D gene TRBD1, 6 bases. V gave up 5 bases and J gave up 4 bases, with 14 bases separating them. This CDR3 spans 14 amino acids. The V gene's germline CDR1 is SGHVS and CDR2 FQNEAQ. CDR3 in DNA: TGTGCCAGCAGCGTAAACAGGGACGGCACTGAAGCTTTCTTT. It yields the protein CASSVNRDGTEAFF.

This chain connects TRBV6-6 to TRBJ2-1, with 7 bases that match TRBD2. V dropped 6 bases and J dropped 4; count of bases not matched to a gene: 12. CDR1 and CDR2 from the germline V gene are MNHNY and SVGAGI (reference sequence). The CDR3 loop spans 16 amino acids. CDR3 sequence (DNA): TGTGCCAGCAGCTCACCTTGGGGGGGTCCGTACAATGAGCAGTTCTTC. It encodes CASSSPWGGPYNEQFF.

This clone was found once. The rearrangement links TRBV5-1 to TRBJ1-4; D is perhaps TRBD1 (6 bases). Germline CDR1 and CDR2: SGHRS and YFSETQ. Deletions cut 1 base from V and 8 bases from J, with 18 bases between. The CDR3 runs 16 residues. In nucleotides, the CDR3 is TGCGCCAGCAGCTTGTTCGGAAACAGGGATTCAGAAAAACTGTTTTTT. Its translation is CASSLFGNRDSEKLFF. The full variable domain, with the rest looked up from reference TRBV5-1 and TRBJ1-4, is KAGVTQTPRYLIKTRGQQVTLSCSPISGHRSVSWYQQTPGQGLQFLFEYFSETQRNKGNFPGRFSGRQFSNSRSEMNVSTLELGDSALYLCASSLFGNRDSEKLFFGSGTQLSVL.

The V gene is TRBV2, the J gene TRBJ2-7, with D possibly TRBD1 on 7 matching bases. The CDR3 extends over 15 amino acids. Germline CDR1 SNHLY, CDR2 FYNNEI. The ends were cut back, 3 bases at V and 6 bases at J, with 18 bases in the middle. The chain's CDR3 is CASSEEGRGSPEQYF. CDR3 coding DNA: TGTGCCAGCAGTGAGGAGGGCAGGGGGTCCCCCGAGCAGTACTTC.

The chain recombines TRBV18 with TRBJ2-5, with a possible D match to TRBD1 (5 bases). CDR1 KGHSH and CDR2 LQKENI come from the germline V gene. CDR3 length: 16 amino acids. V lost 3 bases to trimming and J lost 4 bases, with 18 bases between them. CDR3 in amino acids: CASSPASGATRETQYF. The CDR3 nucleotides read TGTGCCAGCTCACCTGCGAGTGGGGCTACGCGAGAGACCCAGTACTTC.

V gene TRBV2 combines with J gene TRBJ1-3; unclear D gene. The CDR3 runs to 12 residues. Germline values: CDR1 SNHLY, CDR2 FYNNEI. This chain's CDR3 is CASRVSGNTIYF. The DNA for the CDR3 is TGTGCGAGCCGGGTCTCTGGAAACACCATATATTTT.

The CDR3 DNA reads TGCGCCAGCAGGCAGGGTAGTTCGGCCACTGAAGCTTTCTTT. It encodes CASRQGSSATEAFF. This chain links TRBV5-1 with TRBJ1-1, with D possibly being TRBD1 (5 bases). CDR3 length: 14 amino acids. The germline CDR1 and CDR2 sequences are SGHRS and YFSETQ. Trimming stripped 5 bases from V and 4 bases from J, with 15 bases between.

This clone was seen just once. This sequence joins TRBV9 and TRBJ2-3; 10 bases are shared with TRBD2. CDR3 length equals 18 residues. J was trimmed by 1 base and V by 0 bases; bases with no gene match: 8. Germline lookup yields CDR1 SGDLS and CDR2 YYNGEE. The CDR3 spells CASSVVKAGGLGTDTQYF. The CDR3 nucleotides are TGTGCCAGCAGCGTAGTCAAAGCGGGGGGGCTCGGCACAGATACGCAGTATTTT.

This clone was seen more than once but under ten times. The chain is built from TRBV29-1 and TRBJ1-1; 10 positions agree with TRBD1. The J segment lost 1 base and the V segment lost 7 bases, leaving 12 bases of the junction unmatched. CDR1 and CDR2 (germline): SQVTM, ANQGSEA. The CDR3 contains 16 residues. The CDR3 DNA sequence: TGCAGCGCCGGCGGGGACAGGGGATTCACGAACACTGAAGCTTTCTTT. Its translation is CSAGGDRGFTNTEAFF.